This TCR beta chain was found in a study of cytomegalovirus exposure and HLA in healthy donors. The CDR3 runs to 19 residues. V trimming: 5 bases; J trimming: 2 bases; junction bases outside the gene matches: 17. The germline V gene encodes CDR1 SEHNR and CDR2 FQNEAQ (reference sequence). With regard to this clone: Its cognate antigen is unknown.

Primers included in the PCR were 60 Vbeta and 13 Jbeta primers. In the original analysis: Approximately 11 million of tens of millions of unique TCR beta chains were shared, per a later count. Sequencing used immunoSEQ multiplex PCR; TCRdb keeps in-frame clones, though not all of them. Clonal size and the V and J genes are those of that table, whereas D and trimming came from the DNA. The sample table includes about 82,000 clones. Study-wide results and limits: In a later analysis, across HLA loci, associated TCR counts were highest for DRB1, lowest for HLA-C. Clonal expansion was found to be greater in HLA-associated TCR beta chains than in equally common others in a later analysis.

Material: PBMCs. The chain has TRBV7-9 and TRBJ2-3, with TRBD2 matching over 9 bases. The receptor's source is a woman under 40 in good health and CMV-seronegative. The CDR3 is CASSPGEAGGQLLTDTQYF. Written as DNA, the CDR3 is TGTGCCAGCAGCCCTGGGGAAGCGGGAGGACAGCTCCTCACAGATACGCAGTATTTT.